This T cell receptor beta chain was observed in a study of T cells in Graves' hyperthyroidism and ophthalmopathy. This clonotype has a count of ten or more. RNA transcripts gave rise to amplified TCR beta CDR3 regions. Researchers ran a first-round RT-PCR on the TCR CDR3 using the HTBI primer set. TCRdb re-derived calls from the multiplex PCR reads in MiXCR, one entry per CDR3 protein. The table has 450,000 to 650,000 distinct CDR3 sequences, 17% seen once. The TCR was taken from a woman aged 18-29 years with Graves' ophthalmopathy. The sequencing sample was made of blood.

The CDR3 protein is CASSFNSGSDIQYF. CDR3 nucleotides: TGTGCCAGCAGTTTCAATAGCGGGAGTGACATTCAGTACTTC. The gene calls are TRBV28 and TRBJ2-4, with 9 positions matching TRBD2. J lost 8 bases, V lost 3 bases, and 5 bases had no gene match. There are 14 residues in the CDR3. Germline assignment: CDR1 MDHEN and CDR2 SYDVKM.